This TCR beta chain was sequenced in a study of T cell responses to AZD1222 COVID-19 vaccine. Overall study findings and caveats: None of the repertoires were sampled until the peak T cell response had passed. Distributed over spike, vaccine-associated CD4 TCRs predominated at 160-218 and 743-854. White British ancestry dominated among donors, who included more females, and clonal diversity was possibly underestimated. Two AZD1222 doses significantly raised spike-specific TCR breadth and depth over controls.

To note about this clone: Its antigen remains unknown.

The table came from immunoSEQ multiplex PCR; TCRdb's copy has only in-frame clones and leaves some out. The repertoire holds tens of thousands of clones, under 95% seen once, with less than 5.5% in the top ten. Source: peripheral blood, taken on day 0 of MenACWY control vaccination. This clonotype was obtained from an adult in good health.

The CDR3 nucleotides are TGTGCCAGCAGCTATATAGAAGGAAACATTCAGTACTTC. Residues: CASSYIEGNIQYF. This sequence joins TRBV5-6 and TRBJ2-4; D uncertain. The CDR3 runs 13 residues. Trimming cost V 3 bases and J 6 bases, with 10 bases left between them. The germline CDR1 and CDR2 sequences are SGHDT and YYEEEE. Based on the CDR3 plus reference TRBV5-6 and TRBJ2-4, the full variable domain is DAGVTQSPTHLIKTRGQQVTLRCSPKSGHDTVSWYQQALGQGPQFIFQYYEEEERQRGNFPDRFSGHQFPNYSSELNVNALLLGDSALYLCASSYIEGNIQYFGAGTRLSVL.